The following is a T cell receptor beta chain sequence with its context. The sample originates from a study of blood T cell repertoires in COVID-19. The wider study: Acute and convalescent COVID-19 specimens originated in the United States, Italy and Spain. T cells, B-cell-depleted T cells, or PBMCs supplied cDNA or gDNA.

Germline V gives CDR1 SGHTA, CDR2 FQGNSA. V was cut by 1 base and J by 1 base, with 9 bases left in between. The CDR3 length is 15 residues. As processed by the authors: How many nucleated cells were present was estimated from reference gene primer amplification. Only in-frame clones appear in the TCRdb table, and some are missing; sequencing was by immunoSEQ multiplex PCR. The D gene and trimming were derived from the DNA, and the V and J assignments and clone size from that table. This table has roughly 110,000 clones, about 84% appearing once. The TCR was taken from a woman in her fifties or sixties with acute or convalescent COVID-19. The chain employs TRBV7-2 and TRBJ2-3; possibly TRBD2 for D (5 bases). Sequenced: peripheral blood. The CDR3 reads CASSLEQRGTDTQYF. The CDR3 nucleotides are TGTGCCAGCAGCTTAGAACAGAGGGGCACAGATACGCAGTATTTT.